Following are 5 T cell receptor beta chains from one sample sequenced in a study of Graves' ophthalmopathy and Graves' hyperthyroidism. TCR beta CDR3 amplification used RNA transcripts. Scientists carried out first-round RT-PCR using HTBI primers and then a second-round multiplex PCR. MiXCR was run by TCRdb on the multiplex PCR reads, yielding one entry per CDR3 protein. The repertoire consists of 200,000 to 300,000 distinct CDR3 sequences, with 45% occurring once and the leading ten covering more than 45%. Sequencing was performed on peripheral blood. The receptors come from an adult man with Graves' ophthalmopathy.

The V call is TRBV10-3, the J call TRBJ1-2; D remains ambiguous. Deletions cut 10 bases from V and 5 bases from J, with 23 bases between. This CDR3 has 15 residues. Germline V lookup: CDR1 ENHRY, CDR2 SYGVKD. The DNA for the CDR3 is TGTGCCAGCAGCATTCTAAGCCTGGGAAATTATGGCTACACCTTC. Translation: CASSILSLGNYGYTF.

The chain joins TRBV9 to TRBJ1-2; no clear D. Germline V CDR1 and CDR2: SGDLS, YYNGEE. This CDR3 region has 14 residues. V was shortened by 0 bases and J by 4 bases, with 10 bases between the two germline ends. The CDR3 DNA is TGTGCCAGCAGCGTAGCCACCGAGCCCTATGGCTACACCTTC. It yields the protein CASSVATEPYGYTF.

The CDR3 nucleotides are TGTGCCAGCAGCACCTTTTTGAACACTGAAGCTTTCTTT. This gives the protein CASSTFLNTEAFF. The chain combines TRBV7-8 with TRBJ1-1; D is ambiguous. The CDR3 sequence is 13 residues long. The V end was cut by 5 bases, the J end by 0 bases, with 7 bases between. Germline CDR1 and CDR2: SGHVS and FQNEAQ.

This rearrangement joins TRBV7-6 to TRBJ2-2; D is ambiguous. The CDR3 length is 15 residues. Trimming took off 3 bases at V and 1 base at J, with 9 bases between the two ends. Germline V gene lookup returns CDR1 SGHVS and CDR2 FNYEAQ. In nucleotides, the CDR3 is TGTGCCAGCAGCTTTGAGGATAGGAACACCGGGGAGCTGTTTTTT. Translation: CASSFEDRNTGELFF.

This clonotype has a single count. The rearrangement joins TRBV20-1 to TRBJ2-2; 8 nucleotides align to TRBD1. Germline CDR1 and CDR2: DFQATT and SNEGSKA (reference sequence). The CDR3 has 13 residues. V lost 7 bases to trimming and J lost 8 bases; unmatched junction nucleotides: 9. The CDR3: CSVAGGKGGELFF. CDR3 coding DNA: TGCAGTGTCGCAGGGGGCAAAGGTGGGGAGCTGTTTTTT.